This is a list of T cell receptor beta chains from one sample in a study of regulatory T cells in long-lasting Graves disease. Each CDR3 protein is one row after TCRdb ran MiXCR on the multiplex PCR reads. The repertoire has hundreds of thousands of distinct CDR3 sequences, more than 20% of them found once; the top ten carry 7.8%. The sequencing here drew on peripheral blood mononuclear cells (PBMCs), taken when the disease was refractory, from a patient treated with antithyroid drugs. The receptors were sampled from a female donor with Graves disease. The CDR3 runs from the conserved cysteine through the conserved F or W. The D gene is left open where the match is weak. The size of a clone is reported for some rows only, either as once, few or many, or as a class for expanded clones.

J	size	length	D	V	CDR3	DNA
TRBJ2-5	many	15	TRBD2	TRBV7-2	CASSLELAGKETQYF	TGTGCCAGCAGCTTAGAGTTAGCGGGAAAAGAGACCCAGTACTTC
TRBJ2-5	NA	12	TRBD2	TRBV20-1	CSAREVAETQYF	TGCAGTGCCCGGGAGGTGGCAGAGACCCAGTACTTC
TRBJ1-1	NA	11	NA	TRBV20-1	CSARDSEEAFF	TGCAGTGCTAGAGATTCCGAAGAAGCTTTCTTT
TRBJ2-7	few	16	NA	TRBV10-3	CAISESRAGSHREQYF	TGTGCCATCAGTGAGTCGCGGGCGGGGTCCCACAGGGAGCAGTACTTC
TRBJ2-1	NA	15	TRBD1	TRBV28	CASIPSRDRGNEQFF	TGTGCCAGCATCCCGTCCCGGGACAGGGGGAATGAGCAGTTCTTC
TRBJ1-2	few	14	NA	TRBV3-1	CASSPPTAQYGYTF	TGTGCCAGCAGCCCCCCAACGGCCCAGTATGGCTACACCTTC
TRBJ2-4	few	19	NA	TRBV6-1	CASSAGIPEDSRTKNIQYF	TGTGCCAGCAGTGCGGGTATCCCTGAGGACAGTCGAACCAAAAACATTCAGTACTTC
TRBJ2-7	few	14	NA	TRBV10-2	CASSKDGSSYEQYF	TGCGCCAGCAGTAAGGACGGTAGCTCCTACGAGCAGTACTTC
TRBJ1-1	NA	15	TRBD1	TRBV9	CASSVEGQGNTEAFF	TGTGCCAGCAGCGTAGAGGGACAGGGGAACACTGAAGCTTTCTTT
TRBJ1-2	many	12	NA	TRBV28	CASRSQGSGYTF	TGTGCCAGCAGATCCCAGGGCTCCGGCTACACCTTC
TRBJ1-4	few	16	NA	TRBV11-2	CASRPRAGATNEKLFF	TGTGCCAGCAGGCCGCGGGCGGGGGCAACTAATGAAAAACTGTTTTTT
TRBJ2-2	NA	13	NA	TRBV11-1	CASSSLDTGELFF	TGTGCCAGCAGCTCATTAGACACCGGGGAGCTGTTTTTT
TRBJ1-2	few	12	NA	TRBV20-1	CSARAGYYGYTF	TGCAGTGCTCGGGCGGGGTACTATGGCTACACCTTC
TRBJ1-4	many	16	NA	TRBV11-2	CASSPGRGRSFEKLFF	TGTGCCAGCAGTCCCGGCAGGGGACGGAGTTTCGAAAAACTGTTTTTT
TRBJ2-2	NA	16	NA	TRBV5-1	CASSLVGSSNTGELFF	TGCGCCAGCAGCTTGGTTGGGAGTTCGAACACCGGGGAGCTGTTTTTT
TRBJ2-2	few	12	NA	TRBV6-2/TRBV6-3	CASNWYTGELFF	TGTGCCAGCAACTGGTACACCGGGGAGCTGTTTTTT
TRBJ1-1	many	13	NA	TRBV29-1	CSVERGSFGEAFF	TGCAGCGTTGAGAGGGGGTCGTTTGGTGAAGCTTTCTTT
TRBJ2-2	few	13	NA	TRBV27	CASSPDGTGELFF	TGTGCCAGCAGTCCCGACGGGACCGGGGAGCTGTTTTTT
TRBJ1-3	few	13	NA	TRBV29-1	CSVVWGIGNTIYF	TGCAGCGTTGTCTGGGGTATTGGAAACACCATATATTTT
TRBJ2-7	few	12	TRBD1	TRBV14	CASSQTGFEQYF	TGTGCCAGCAGCCAGACAGGGTTCGAGCAGTACTTC
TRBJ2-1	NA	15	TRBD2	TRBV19	CASSTLAGSLNEQFF	TGTGCCAGTAGCACACTAGCGGGGTCACTCAATGAGCAGTTCTTC
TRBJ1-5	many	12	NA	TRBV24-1	CATSAGAQPQHF	TGTGCCACCAGTGCAGGGGCCCAGCCCCAGCATTTT
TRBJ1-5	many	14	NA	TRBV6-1	CASVRGNENQPQHF	TGTGCCAGCGTACGGGGTAATGAAAATCAGCCCCAGCATTTT
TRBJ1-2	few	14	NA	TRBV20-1	CSASGHGPVYGYTF	TGCAGTGCTAGTGGACATGGGCCTGTCTATGGCTACACCTTC
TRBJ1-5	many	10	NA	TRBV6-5	CASNYQPQHF	TGTGCCAGCAATTATCAGCCCCAGCATTTT
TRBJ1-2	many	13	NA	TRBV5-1	CASSFLANYGYTF	TGCGCCAGCAGCTTCCTAGCTAACTATGGCTACACCTTC
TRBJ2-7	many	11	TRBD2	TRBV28	CASLGTIEQYF	TGTGCCAGCTTAGGGACTATCGAGCAGTACTTC
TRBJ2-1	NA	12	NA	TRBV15	CATSRVGGEQFF	TGTGCCACCAGCAGAGTCGGGGGTGAGCAGTTCTTC
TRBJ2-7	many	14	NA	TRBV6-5	CASSYLQDGYEQYF	TGTGCCAGCAGTTACCTCCAGGACGGCTACGAGCAGTACTTC
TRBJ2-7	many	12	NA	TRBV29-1	CSAIGLTYEQYF	TGCAGCGCTATCGGGCTTACCTACGAGCAGTACTTC
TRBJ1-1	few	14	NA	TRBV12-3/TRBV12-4	CASSSNQEGAEAFF	TGTGCCAGCAGTTCCAACCAGGAAGGCGCTGAAGCTTTCTTT
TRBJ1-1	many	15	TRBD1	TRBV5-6	CASTGGQSMNTEAFF	TGTGCCAGCACTGGGGGACAGAGCATGAACACTGAAGCTTTCTTT
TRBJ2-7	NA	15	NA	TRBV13	CASSSRGAGSYEQYF	TGTGCCAGCAGCTCCCGGGGAGCGGGTAGCTACGAGCAGTACTTC
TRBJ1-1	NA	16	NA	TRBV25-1	CASSEFGLGLNTEAFF	TGTGCCAGCAGTGAATTTGGGCTGGGGCTGAACACTGAAGCTTTCTTT
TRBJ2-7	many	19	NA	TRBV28	CASSLLIRPGQWGVYEQYF	TGTGCCAGCAGTTTATTAATAAGACCGGGACAGTGGGGGGTCTACGAGCAGTACTTC
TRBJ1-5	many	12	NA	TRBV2	CASSPYGQPQHF	TGTGCCAGCAGTCCCTATGGGCAGCCCCAGCATTTT
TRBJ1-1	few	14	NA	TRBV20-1	CSAREKAVNTGAFF	TGCAGTGCTAGAGAAAAGGCGGTGAACACTGGAGCTTTCTTT
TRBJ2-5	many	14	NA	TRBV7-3	CASSAHGAQETQYF	TGTGCCAGCAGCGCCCACGGAGCCCAAGAGACCCAGTACTTC
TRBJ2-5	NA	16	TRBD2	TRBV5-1	CASSLDSGRIQETQYF	TGCGCCAGCAGCTTGGACAGCGGGAGGATCCAAGAGACCCAGTACTTC
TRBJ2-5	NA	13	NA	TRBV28	CASSRRAPWIQYF	TGTGCCAGCAGTCGACGGGCCCCTTGGATCCAGTACTTC
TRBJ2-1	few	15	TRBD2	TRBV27	CASSELAGEDNEQFF	TGTGCCAGCAGTGAACTAGCGGGAGAAGACAATGAGCAGTTCTTC
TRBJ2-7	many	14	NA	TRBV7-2	CASSFRPVTYEQYF	TGTGCCAGCAGCTTTCGGCCGGTAACCTACGAGCAGTACTTC
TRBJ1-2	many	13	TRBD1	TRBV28	CASSLRGLYGYTF	TGTGCCAGCAGTTTAAGGGGGCTCTATGGCTACACCTTC
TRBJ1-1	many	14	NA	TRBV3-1	CASSQVMGGTEAFF	TGTGCCAGCAGCCAAGTTATGGGGGGCACTGAAGCTTTCTTT
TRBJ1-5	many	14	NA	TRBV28	CASSPSESNQPQHF	TGTGCCAGCAGCCCTAGCGAGAGCAATCAGCCCCAGCATTTT
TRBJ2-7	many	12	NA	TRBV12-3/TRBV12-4	CASSFGGYEQYF	TGTGCCAGCAGTTTTGGGGGCTACGAGCAGTACTTC
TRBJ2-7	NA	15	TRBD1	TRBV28	CASPPTGVWSYEQYF	TGTGCCAGTCCCCCCACAGGGGTTTGGTCCTACGAGCAGTACTTC
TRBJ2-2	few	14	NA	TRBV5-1	CASSLTPYTGELFF	TGCGCCAGCAGCTTAACACCCTACACCGGGGAGCTGTTTTTT
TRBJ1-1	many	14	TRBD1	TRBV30	CAWSATGGRTEAFF	TGTGCCTGGAGCGCAACAGGGGGCAGGACTGAAGCTTTCTTT
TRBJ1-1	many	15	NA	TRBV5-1	CASSPREPPNTEAFF	TGCGCCAGCAGCCCACGGGAGCCACCGAACACTGAAGCTTTCTTT
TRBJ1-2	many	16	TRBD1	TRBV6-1	CASRTNYLTGNYGYTF	TGTGCCAGCAGAACCAATTACCTGACAGGGAACTATGGCTACACCTTC
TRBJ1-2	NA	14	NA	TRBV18	CASSGKGSDYGYTF	TGTGCCAGCTCGGGTAAGGGGAGCGACTATGGCTACACCTTC
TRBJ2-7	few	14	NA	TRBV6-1	CASSDGLVSYEQYF	TGTGCCAGCAGCGATGGACTGGTCTCCTACGAGCAGTACTTC